Listed below are T cell receptor beta chains from one sample, sequenced in a study of response to subunit inactivated influenza vaccine. A single record per CDR3 protein comes from TCRdb applying MiXCR to the RT-PCR reads. The sample contains hundreds of thousands of distinct CDR3 sequences, more than 11% of which appear only once. The sequencing here drew on PBMCs from blood, taken approximately 15 days before vaccination. These receptors were taken from a man aged 50-59 years who received an inactivated influenza vaccine. The CDR3 runs from the conserved cysteine through the conserved F or W. Each record gives: J gene, D gene, clone size, V gene, CDR3 protein, CDR3 DNA. The D gene is left open where the match is weak. Size is stated for part of the rows, as once, few or many counts, or as a class when the clone is expanded.

J: TRBJ2-7
D: NA
size: few
V: TRBV20-1
CDR3: CSARDISGGLRAYEQYF
DNA: TGCAGTGCTAGAGATATATCCGGAGGGCTCCGAGCCTACGAGCAGTACTTC

J: TRBJ1-1
D: NA
size: many
V: TRBV12-3/TRBV12-4
CDR3: CASSLRQNTEAFF
DNA: TGTGCCAGCAGTTTGCGGCAGAACACTGAAGCTTTCTTT

J: TRBJ2-5
D: NA
size: few
V: TRBV29-1
CDR3: CSVDNGGSETQYF
DNA: TGCAGCGTTGACAACGGGGGTTCGGAGACCCAGTACTTC

J: TRBJ1-1
D: NA
size: few
V: TRBV12-3/TRBV12-4
CDR3: CASSTRGRVLGTEAFF
DNA: TGTGCCAGCAGTACCCGAGGTCGGGTCCTGGGGACTGAAGCTTTCTTT

J: TRBJ2-7
D: TRBD1
size: few
V: TRBV7-9
CDR3: CASSAWTGDSYEQYF
DNA: TGTGCCAGCAGCGCGTGGACAGGGGACTCCTACGAGCAGTACTTC

J: TRBJ2-1
D: TRBD2
size: few
V: TRBV11-2
CDR3: CASSASGGAFEQFF
DNA: TGTGCCAGCAGCGCGAGCGGGGGGGCCTTTGAGCAGTTCTTC

J: TRBJ1-5
D: NA
size: NA
V: TRBV15
CDR3: CATSGSNQPQHF
DNA: TGTGCCACCAGCGGGAGCAATCAGCCCCAGCATTTT

J: TRBJ1-2
D: NA
size: few
V: TRBV7-8
CDR3: CASSSPRESLNYGYTF
DNA: TGTGCCAGCAGCTCGCCCAGAGAGTCCCTTAACTATGGCTACACCTTC

J: TRBJ2-1
D: TRBD2
size: NA
V: TRBV6-2/TRBV6-3
CDR3: CASSYSGLAGVEQFF
DNA: TGTGCCAGCAGTTACTCTGGGCTAGCGGGAGTAGAGCAGTTCTTC

J: TRBJ2-1
D: NA
size: NA
V: TRBV7-2
CDR3: CASSFSRAVYNEQFF
DNA: TGTGCCAGCAGCTTCTCTAGGGCCGTCTACAATGAGCAGTTCTTC

J: TRBJ1-1
D: NA
size: many
V: TRBV27
CDR3: CASSYSSRTEAFF
DNA: TGTGCCAGCAGTTATAGTAGTCGCACTGAAGCTTTCTTT

J: TRBJ2-1
D: NA
size: few
V: TRBV12-3/TRBV12-4
CDR3: CATQKRGRATYNEQFF
DNA: TGTGCCACCCAAAAGAGGGGGAGGGCCACCTACAATGAGCAGTTCTTC

J: TRBJ2-5
D: NA
size: few
V: TRBV29-1
CDR3: CSAGPSGTQYF
DNA: TGCAGCGCAGGGCCCTCCGGGACCCAGTACTTC

J: TRBJ2-1
D: TRBD1
size: few
V: TRBV9
CDR3: CASSSGTGESNEQFF
DNA: TGTGCCAGCAGCTCCGGGACAGGGGAGTCGAATGAGCAGTTCTTC

J: TRBJ1-6
D: NA
size: many
V: TRBV7-2
CDR3: CASSFSSSYNSPLHF
DNA: TGTGCCAGCAGCTTCAGCAGCTCCTATAATTCACCCCTCCACTTT

J: TRBJ2-3
D: NA
size: few
V: TRBV5-6
CDR3: CASSPGLLSTDTQYF
DNA: TGTGCCAGCAGCCCCGGGCTCTTAAGCACAGATACGCAGTATTTT

J: TRBJ2-7
D: TRBD2
size: few
V: TRBV20-1
CDR3: CSAQEGLAGVEQYF
DNA: TGCAGTGCCCAGGAGGGACTAGCGGGAGTCGAGCAGTACTTC

J: TRBJ2-7
D: NA
size: NA
V: TRBV20-1
CDR3: CSARSTAAYEQYF
DNA: TGCAGTGCTAGGTCTACAGCTGCCTACGAGCAGTACTTC

J: TRBJ2-5
D: NA
size: NA
V: TRBV4-1
CDR3: CASSPQLRGQETQYF
DNA: TGCGCCAGCAGCCCCCAATTGCGGGGCCAAGAGACCCAGTACTTC

J: TRBJ2-7
D: NA
size: NA
V: TRBV20-1
CDR3: CSASPPGTVYEQYF
DNA: TGCAGTGCTAGCCCTCCAGGGACTGTCTACGAGCAGTACTTC

J: TRBJ2-7
D: TRBD1
size: few
V: TRBV29-1
CDR3: CSVGTGPSYEQYF
DNA: TGCAGCGTGGGGACAGGGCCCTCCTACGAGCAGTACTTC

J: TRBJ2-2
D: NA
size: NA
V: TRBV19
CDR3: CASRWGANTGELFF
DNA: TGTGCCAGTCGGTGGGGGGCGAACACCGGGGAGCTGTTTTTT

J: TRBJ2-2
D: NA
size: many
V: TRBV5-1
CDR3: CASTPFSTNTGELFF
DNA: TGCGCCAGCACCCCCTTTTCGACGAACACCGGGGAGCTGTTTTTT

J: TRBJ2-3
D: NA
size: many
V: TRBV24-1
CDR3: CATSDHHDTQYF
DNA: TGTGCCACCAGTGACCATCACGATACGCAGTATTTT

J: TRBJ2-7
D: NA
size: few
V: TRBV27
CDR3: CASSLGRGTSYEQYF
DNA: TGTGCCAGCAGTTTAGGGCGGGGAACATCCTACGAGCAGTACTTC

J: TRBJ2-5
D: NA
size: many
V: TRBV7-9
CDR3: CASSLVGETQYF
DNA: TGTGCCAGCAGCTTAGTTGGGGAGACCCAGTACTTC

J: TRBJ1-6
D: NA
size: NA
V: TRBV20-1
CDR3: CSARDNNSPLHF
DNA: TGCAGTGCTAGAGACAATAATTCACCCCTCCACTTT

J: TRBJ2-1
D: TRBD2
size: NA
V: TRBV12-3/TRBV12-4
CDR3: CAGSLGLAGLGNEQFF
DNA: TGTGCCGGCAGTTTAGGACTAGCGGGTTTAGGCAATGAGCAGTTCTTC

J: TRBJ1-5
D: NA
size: NA
V: TRBV20-1
CDR3: CSAKGVSNQPQHF
DNA: TGCAGTGCTAAGGGGGTGAGCAATCAGCCCCAGCATTTT

J: TRBJ1-1
D: NA
size: NA
V: TRBV24-1
CDR3: CATSGATGEAFF
DNA: TGTGCCACCAGTGGGGCGACGGGTGAAGCTTTCTTT

J: TRBJ2-7
D: NA
size: NA
V: TRBV18
CDR3: CASSQSGSEQYF
DNA: TGTGCCAGCTCTCAATCGGGATCAGAGCAGTACTTC

J: TRBJ2-2
D: NA
size: NA
V: TRBV5-1
CDR3: CASSLRTHRRPRNTGELFF
DNA: TGCGCCAGCAGCTTGAGGACCCATAGAAGGCCTCGAAACACCGGGGAGCTGTTTTTT

J: TRBJ2-7
D: NA
size: NA
V: TRBV20-1
CDR3: CSARSGIESYEQYF
DNA: TGCAGTGCTAGAAGTGGGATAGAGTCGTACGAGCAGTACTTC

J: TRBJ2-3
D: TRBD1
size: few
V: TRBV29-1
CDR3: CSVLRDRVTTDTQYF
DNA: TGCAGCGTTCTTAGAGACAGGGTGACGACAGATACGCAGTATTTT

J: TRBJ2-7
D: NA
size: once
V: TRBV2
CDR3: CASRDLQDYEQYF
DNA: TGTGCCAGCAGAGACCTACAGGACTACGAGCAGTACTTC

J: TRBJ1-5
D: NA
size: NA
V: TRBV20-1
CDR3: CSAKSSNQPQHF
DNA: TGCAGTGCTAAGAGTAGCAATCAGCCCCAGCATTTT

J: TRBJ2-7
D: NA
size: few
V: TRBV3-1
CDR3: CASSQGAGISYEQYF
DNA: TGTGCCAGCAGCCAGGGGGCCGGGATCTCCTACGAGCAGTACTTC

J: TRBJ2-7
D: TRBD1
size: few
V: TRBV4-1
CDR3: CASSHGTGKGYEQYF
DNA: TGCGCCAGCAGCCACGGGACAGGGAAAGGCTACGAGCAGTACTTC

J: TRBJ2-5
D: NA
size: NA
V: TRBV3-1
CDR3: CASSPAGFKETQYF
DNA: TGTGCCAGCAGCCCAGCGGGTTTTAAAGAGACCCAGTACTTC

J: TRBJ2-7
D: TRBD1
size: NA
V: TRBV2
CDR3: CASSARTGQAEQYF
DNA: TGTGCCAGCAGTGCCAGGACAGGTCAAGCCGAGCAGTACTTC

J: TRBJ2-1
D: TRBD2
size: few
V: TRBV20-1
CDR3: CSARDPGRLAGSYNEQFF
DNA: TGCAGTGCTAGAGATCCGGGAAGACTAGCAGGCTCCTACAATGAGCAGTTCTTC

J: TRBJ2-7
D: NA
size: few
V: TRBV28
CDR3: CASIAGNYEQYF
DNA: TGTGCCAGCATCGCAGGGAACTACGAGCAGTACTTC

J: TRBJ1-6
D: NA
size: many
V: TRBV7-3
CDR3: CASSLNPGDSPLHF
DNA: TGTGCCAGCAGCTTAAATCCGGGGGATTCACCCCTCCACTTT

J: TRBJ2-1
D: NA
size: few
V: TRBV7-2
CDR3: CASSFDWGNNEQFF
DNA: TGTGCCAGCAGCTTCGACTGGGGAAACAATGAGCAGTTCTTC

J: TRBJ2-2
D: NA
size: few
V: TRBV20-1
CDR3: CSASTMNTGELFF
DNA: TGCAGTGCATCCACTATGAACACCGGGGAGCTGTTTTTT

J: TRBJ2-7
D: NA
size: many
V: TRBV27
CDR3: CASSYGTFYEQYF
DNA: TGTGCCAGCAGTTACGGGACATTCTACGAGCAGTACTTC

J: TRBJ2-3
D: TRBD1
size: NA
V: TRBV29-1
CDR3: CSADSGQGTDTQYF
DNA: TGCAGCGCTGATTCGGGACAGGGAACAGATACGCAGTATTTT

J: TRBJ2-7
D: TRBD1
size: NA
V: TRBV6-5
CDR3: CASSYRDSPIHEQYF
DNA: TGTGCCAGCAGTTACCGGGACAGCCCAATCCACGAGCAGTACTTC

J: TRBJ2-7
D: NA
size: once
V: TRBV6-2/TRBV6-3
CDR3: CASSYSSRVLYEQYF
DNA: TGTGCCAGCAGTTACTCTTCGCGGGTCCTCTACGAGCAGTACTTC

J: TRBJ1-6
D: NA
size: few
V: TRBV7-6
CDR3: CASSLAISGDSPLHF
DNA: TGTGCCAGCAGCTTGGCTATTTCGGGGGATTCACCCCTCCACTTT

J: TRBJ2-1
D: TRBD2
size: NA
V: TRBV24-1
CDR3: CATSSQAGGPYNEQFF
DNA: TGTGCCACCAGTAGCCAAGCGGGGGGGCCCTACAATGAGCAGTTCTTC

J: TRBJ2-3
D: NA
size: NA
V: TRBV24-1
CDR3: CATSDRLGSPPDTQYF
DNA: TGTGCCACCAGTGATCGGCTGGGGAGTCCCCCAGATACGCAGTATTTT

J: TRBJ2-5
D: NA
size: few
V: TRBV12-3/TRBV12-4
CDR3: CASSPGGRRETQYF
DNA: TGTGCCAGCAGCCCCGGAGGGCGCAGGGAGACCCAGTACTTC